A single sample is the source of the 19 T cell receptor beta chains below, sequenced in a study of blood T cell repertoires in COVID-19. Here immunoSEQ multiplex PCR was the method, and the copy in TCRdb shows in-frame clones only, minus some. Of some 65,000 clones in the sample, roughly 74% were seen once. Sequenced material: peripheral blood. Every receptor here comes from a woman aged 80 or older with acute or convalescent COVID-19.

This clone is a singleton in its sample. The V gene is TRBV7-2, the J gene TRBJ2-1; TRBD2 agrees at 9 bases. V lost 1 base, J lost 9 bases, and 7 bases stayed unmatched. CDR1 is SGHTA and CDR2 is FQGNSA in the germline V gene. The length of the CDR3 is 15 residues. The DNA of the CDR3 is TGTGCCAGCAGCTTAGTCCTTAGCGGGAGCGGTGAGCAGTTCTTC. Translation gives CASSLVLSGSGEQFF.

This rearrangement joins TRBV6-2 or TRBV6-3 to TRBJ2-1; perhaps TRBD2 as D (6 bases). This CDR3 is 14 amino acids long. CDR1 is MNHEY, CDR2 SVGEGT, per germline. Trimming took off 5 bases at V and 1 base at J, with 9 bases between the two ends. The CDR3 region has the DNA TGTGCCAGCAGTCGAGGGACTTCCTACAATGAGCAGTTCTTC. It yields the protein CASSRGTSYNEQFF.

The genes are TRBV28 and TRBJ2-5; possibly TRBD2 for D (5 bases). Trimming took off 6 bases at V and 0 bases at J, with 11 bases between the two ends. Germline assignment: CDR1 MDHEN and CDR2 SYDVKM. CDR3 length: 14 amino acids. CDR3 protein: CASRDTGDQETQYF. As DNA, the CDR3 is TGTGCCAGCAGAGATACCGGGGACCAAGAGACCCAGTACTTC.

This clone was seen only a few times. This chain joins TRBV5-1 and TRBJ2-2, with TRBD1 as a possible D gene (5 bases). V lost 2 bases and J lost 0, with 11 bases in between. Germline lookup yields CDR1 SGHRS and CDR2 YFSETQ. The CDR3 is 16 amino acids. The DNA of the CDR3 is TGCGCCAGCAGCTTTCAGGGATTCGCGAACACCGGGGAGCTGTTTTTT. This gives the protein CASSFQGFANTGELFF.

Written as DNA, the CDR3 is TGTGCCACACAGGGATCGAATACGCAGTATTTT. Protein: CATQGSNTQYF. This chain connects TRBV28 to TRBJ2-3; possible D gene TRBD1, 6 bases. The CDR3 is 11 amino acids. Germline V gene data show CDR1 as MDHEN and CDR2 as SYDVKM. V dropped 10 bases and J dropped 7 bases, with 12 bases sitting between them.

The V gene is TRBV27, the J gene TRBJ2-1; 11 nucleotides match TRBD2. In germline, CDR1 is MNHEY, CDR2 SMNVEV (reference sequence). V was pared by 7 bases and J by 9 bases, with 8 bases of the junction left unmatched. This CDR3 contains 14 residues. Written as DNA, the CDR3 is TGTGCCAGCATCTTAGCGGGAGGGACTCGTGAGCAGTTCTTC. Protein sequence: CASILAGGTREQFF.

In its sample, this clone is medium-sized. The CDR3 loop is CASSDSRLTQAFAIYF. The CDR3 region has the DNA TGTGCCAGCAGTGACTCGCGTCTTACGCAGGCCTTCGCCATATATTTT. The chain couples TRBV6-4 to TRBJ1-3, with D hard to call. This CDR3 spans 16 amino acids. Germline CDR1 and CDR2: MRHNA and SNTAGT. The ends were cut back, 0 bases at V and 11 bases at J, with 20 bases in the middle.

J is TRBJ1-2 and V is TRBV4-3, with TRBD1 matching over 9 bases. This CDR3 spans 14 amino acids. CDR1 is LGHNA, CDR2 YSLEER, per germline. The ends lost 1 base at V and 6 bases at J; junction bases unmatched: 3. The CDR3 region is CASSQVTGGNGYTF. The CDR3 nucleotides read TGCGCCAGCAGCCAAGTCACAGGGGGCAATGGCTACACCTTC.

The rearrangement uses TRBV29-1 and TRBJ2-3, with D perhaps matching TRBD2 (6 bases). V was trimmed by 4 bases and J by 1 base, leaving 12 bases between them. The CDR3 spans 14 residues. Germline-derived CDR1 and CDR2 are SQVTM and ANQGSEA. The CDR3 region has the DNA TGCAGCGTTGTCCCGGGAGCTGGCACAGATACGCAGTATTTT. Amino acids: CSVVPGAGTDTQYF.

The J gene is TRBJ2-1, the V gene TRBV7-8; 11 nucleotides align to TRBD1. The V segment lost 1 base and the J segment 4 bases; nucleotides outside the gene matches: 9. The CDR3 contains 18 residues. Germline assignment: CDR1 SGHVS and CDR2 FQNEAQ. The CDR3 coding sequence is TGTGCCAGCAGCTTAGAAGGACGCCGGGACAGGGGGTACAATGAGCAGTTCTTC. Translated: CASSLEGRRDRGYNEQFF.

A single count supports this clone. V is TRBV6-6 and J is TRBJ2-1; 7 nucleotides align to TRBD2. The germline CDR1 and CDR2 sequences are MNHNY and SVGAGI (reference sequence). The CDR3 has 13 residues. V lost 6 bases and J lost 7; bases outside the gene matches: 6. The CDR3 region is CASSPFGGNEQFF. As DNA, the CDR3 is TGTGCCAGCAGCCCCTTCGGGGGGAATGAGCAGTTCTTC.

The gene calls are TRBV11-3 and TRBJ2-7; 8 bases fit TRBD1. This CDR3 has 14 residues. Looked up from germline, CDR1 is SGHNT and CDR2 is YENEEA. The V and J ends lost 6 bases and 2 bases, in that order; junction bases with no gene match: 6. CDR3 sequence: CASRKGQGTYEQYF. CDR3 in DNA: TGTGCCAGCAGGAAAGGACAGGGAACCTACGAGCAGTACTTC.

The chain is built from TRBV13 and TRBJ2-4; 9 bases are a match to TRBD2. This CDR3 contains 16 residues. J gave up 3 bases and V 2 bases, and 5 bases lay outside the gene matches. CDR1 PRHDT and CDR2 FYEKMQ come from the germline V gene (reference sequence). Here the CDR3 reads CASSLLSGSVKNIQYF. The CDR3 coding sequence is TGTGCCAGCAGCTTACTTAGCGGGAGCGTCAAAAACATTCAGTACTTC.

The chain is built from TRBV3-1 (or the pseudogene TRBV3-2) and TRBJ2-2; the D is unclear. Germline-derived CDR1 and CDR2 are LGHDT and YNNKEL (reference sequence). V was clipped by 0 bases and J by 13 bases, with 15 bases between them. This CDR3 is 14 amino acids long. As DNA, the CDR3 is TGTGCCAGCAGCCAAGATGGAGCAGCAAGGCGGCTGTTTTTT. Translated: CASSQDGAARRLFF.

The rearrangement uses TRBV27 and TRBJ1-6; maybe TRBD1 (6 bases). Trimming took off 4 bases at V and 5 bases at J, with 6 bases between the two ends. This CDR3 has 13 residues. In germline, CDR1 is MNHEY, CDR2 SMNVEV (reference sequence). The CDR3 sequence: CASSYRDNSPLHF. In nucleotides, the CDR3 is TGTGCCAGCAGTTACAGGGATAATTCACCCCTCCACTTT.

This clone appeared a single time. This chain joins TRBV5-1 and TRBJ1-2; 7 nucleotides agree with TRBD1. This CDR3 contains 14 residues. Germline V gene data show CDR1 as SGHRS and CDR2 as YFSETQ. The junction had 7 bases not matched to a gene; V was cut back by 3 bases and J by 5 bases. The CDR3 DNA follows: TGCGCCAGCAGCTGGGACAGCTCTCAGTATGGCTACACCTTC. Translation gives CASSWDSSQYGYTF. Full variable domain (remainder filled in from reference TRBV5-1 and TRBJ1-2): KAGVTQTPRYLIKTRGQQVTLSCSPISGHRSVSWYQQTPGQGLQFLFEYFSETQRNKGNFPGRFSGRQFSNSRSEMNVSTLELGDSALYLCASSWDSSQYGYTFGSGTRLTVV.

This clone was seen a few times. The rearrangement uses TRBV6-5 and TRBJ1-1, with a possible D match to TRBD1 (5 bases). The V gene's germline CDR1 is MNHEY and CDR2 SVGAGI. The V end lost 6 bases, the J end lost 4 bases, and 15 bases lay between the germline ends. CDR3 length: 14 amino acids. The CDR3 DNA reads as TGTGCCAGCAGGAGGACATTCCTCGGCACTGAAGCTTTCTTT. Its translation: CASRRTFLGTEAFF.

The chain recombines TRBV9 with TRBJ1-1; tentative D call: TRBD1 (5 bases). Trimming took 0 bases from V and 7 from J, leaving 13 bases between them. CDR3 size: 14 residues. CDR1 SGDLS and CDR2 YYNGEE come from the germline V gene. The CDR3 is CASSVAPGGGEAFF. DNA of the CDR3: TGTGCCAGCAGCGTAGCCCCGGGGGGGGGTGAAGCTTTCTTT.

V and J are TRBV2 and TRBJ2-7; 14 bases map to TRBD2. V lost 6 bases, J lost 7 bases, and 8 bases stayed unmatched. Germline CDR1 and CDR2: SNHLY and FYNNEI. The CDR3 has 15 amino acids. The CDR3 protein is CASREGLAGAGEQYF. The DNA for the CDR3 is TGTGCCAGCAGAGAGGGACTAGCGGGAGCGGGTGAGCAGTACTTC.